The table lists the clone carrying this T cell receptor (beta chain) with a few counts. Profiling relied on immunoSEQ multiplex PCR, and the TCRdb table lists in-frame clones only, not all of them. The sample has around 250,000 clones; about 91% are singletons. The sample belongs to a study of blood T cell repertoires in COVID-19. The length of the CDR3 is 12 residues. The germline CDR1 and CDR2 sequences are MNHEY and SVGAGI. V trimming: 2 bases; J trimming: 6 bases; junction bases outside the gene matches: 0. Material: peripheral blood. The chain employs TRBV6-5 and TRBJ1-1; 7 bases fit TRBD1. The source is a woman between 40 and 55 years old who had recovered from COVID-19. CDR3 sequence: CASSYGTAEAFF. Here the CDR3 DNA reads TGTGCCAGCAGTTACGGGACAGCTGAAGCTTTCTTT.